The entry below describes one TCR beta chain. CDR3 length: 10 amino acids. Trimming shortened V by 9 bases and J by 7 bases, and 6 bases separated the two germline ends. These data originate in a study of T cell responses to AZD1222 COVID-19 vaccine. Repertoires were generated with immunoSEQ multiplex PCR, while TCRdb's copy carries only in-frame clones and drops some. Of approximately 150,000 clones listed, 80% to 95% are singletons. This sequence was found in an adult who received the AZD1222 COVID-19 vaccine. This chain uses TRBV23-1 with TRBJ2-2; D unresolved. TRBV23-1 is placed among ORFs of uncertain function. The specimen was peripheral blood, collected 28 days after the second AZD1222 dose. CDR3 sequence: CAREGGELFF. CDR3 DNA sequence: TGCGCCAGGGAAGGCGGGGAGCTGTTTTTT.